The 28 T cell receptor beta chains below were found in one sample sequenced in a study of T-cell reconstitution after alpha-beta-depleted transplantation in children. Unique molecular identifiers were incorporated when the TCRbeta library was constructed. TCRdb re-called the PCR reads through MiXCR, storing one row per CDR3 protein. The profile shows some 500,000 distinct CDR3 sequences, over 25% of them singletons. The material sequenced was PBMCs from the stem cell graft donor, taken from the stem cell graft. The receptors stem from a human donor who donated a stem cell graft to a child with aplastic anemia.

Only a few counts were recorded for this clonotype. This chain joins TRBV25-1 and TRBJ1-4, with TRBD1 identical over 7 bases. V shed 5 bases and J 7 bases; nucleotides not matched to a gene: 4. CDR1 is MGHDK and CDR2 is SYGVNS in the germline V gene. The CDR3 runs 13 residues. This chain's CDR3 is CASSRSGGEKLFF. CDR3 coding DNA: TGTGCCAGCAGTCGGTCAGGGGGTGAAAAACTGTTTTTT.

This clonotype came up a few times. The rearrangement links TRBV29-1 to TRBJ1-1, with D perhaps TRBD1 (5 bases). V was clipped by 6 bases and J by 7 bases, with 18 bases between them. CDR1 SQVTM and CDR2 ANQGSEA come from the germline V gene. This CDR3 is built from 13 residues. The CDR3 loop reads CSVGGYRDGEAFF. The CDR3 region has the DNA TGCAGCGTGGGGGGTTACCGGGACGGTGAAGCTTTCTTT.

This clonotype was detected a few times. This chain joins TRBV9 and TRBJ2-1; the D gene is possibly TRBD2 (6 bases). The CDR3 contains 16 residues. V was clipped by 1 base and J by 7 bases, with 18 bases between them. In germline, CDR1 is SGDLS, CDR2 YYNGEE. The CDR3 nucleotides are TGTGCCAGCAGCGTACGTGGGAAGGGAGGCTTAAATGAGCAGTTCTTC. It encodes CASSVRGKGGLNEQFF. The full variable domain, with the rest looked up from reference TRBV9 and TRBJ2-1, is DSGVTQTPKHLITATGQRVTLRCSPRSGDLSVYWYQQSLDQGLQFLIQYYNGEERAKGNILERFSAQQFPDLHSELNLSSLELGDSALYFCASSVRGKGGLNEQFFGPGTRLTVL.

This chain joins TRBV5-1 and TRBJ2-7, with 8 bases matching TRBD2. From germline, CDR1 is SGHRS and CDR2 YFSETQ. V lost 0 bases, J lost 3 bases, and 5 bases stayed unmatched. CDR3 length: 15 residues. The CDR3 DNA is TGCGCCAGCAGCTTGGGCTCTAGCGGGCTCTACGAGCAGTACTTC. Translated, it gives CASSLGSSGLYEQYF.

The V gene is TRBV5-1, the J gene TRBJ1-1; D not resolved. With 3 bases removed from V and 3 bases from J, the gap between germline ends came to 9 bases. The germline gives CDR1 SGHRS, CDR2 YFSETQ. The CDR3 sequence is 13 residues long. CDR3 sequence: CASSYGSDTEAFF. Written as DNA, the CDR3 is TGCGCCAGCAGCTACGGATCGGACACTGAAGCTTTCTTT.

This clonotype has a handful of counts. The chain joins TRBV6-1 to TRBJ2-7; tentative D call: TRBD1 (6 bases). The CDR3 covers 15 residues. The V gene's germline CDR1 is MNHNS and CDR2 SASEGT. With 7 bases removed from V and 1 base from J, the gap between germline ends came to 17 bases. CDR3 loop: CASKVTGPGSYEQYF. In DNA, the CDR3 is TGTGCCAGCAAGGTGACAGGCCCTGGGTCCTACGAGCAGTACTTC.

This chain joins TRBV11-3 and TRBJ2-1; 10 positions agree with TRBD1. Losses at the gene ends were 1 base for V and 7 bases for J; bases not matched to a gene: 4. The CDR3 spans 15 residues. Germline V gives CDR1 SGHNT, CDR2 YENEEA. CDR3 nucleotide sequence: TGTGCCAGCAGCTTAGCAGGGACAGGGGATAATGAGCAGTTCTTC. This translates into CASSLAGTGDNEQFF.

This clonotype was seen a single time. The chain combines TRBV15 with TRBJ2-6; 9 nucleotides align to TRBD1. The CDR3 has 15 amino acids. CDR1 is LNHNV, CDR2 YYDKDF, per germline (reference sequence). V lost 3 bases, J lost 8 bases, and 5 bases stayed unmatched. The CDR3 nucleotides are TGTGCCACCAGCAGGGACAGGGGATTGACCAACGTCCTGACTTTC. Its protein product is CATSRDRGLTNVLTF. Full variable domain (missing parts from reference TRBV15 and TRBJ2-6): DAMVIQNPRYQVTQFGKPVTLSCSQTLNHNVMYWYQQKSSQAPKLLFHYYDKDFNNEADTPDNFQSRRPNTSFCFLDIRSPGLGDTAMYLCATSRDRGLTNVLTFGAGSRLTVL.

V and J are TRBV5-1 and TRBJ1-1; D is perhaps TRBD1 (5 bases). This CDR3 comprises 14 residues. The germline CDR1 and CDR2 sequences are SGHRS and YFSETQ. Between the trimmed V and J ends, which lost 4 bases and 6 bases, there was a span of 16 bases. The CDR3 DNA follows: TGCGCCAGCAGCCTCCAGGGTAATAGCGCTGAAGCTTTCTTT. Translation: CASSLQGNSAEAFF.

V and J are TRBV7-9 and TRBJ1-1; D is undetermined. Germline V lookup: CDR1 SEHNR, CDR2 FQNEAQ (reference sequence). The CDR3 is 13 residues long. V was cut by 3 bases and J by 0 bases, with 5 bases left in between. The CDR3 loop is CASSFELNTEAFF. CDR3 DNA: TGTGCCAGCAGCTTCGAGTTGAACACTGAAGCTTTCTTT.

J is TRBJ2-5 and V is TRBV30; 7 bases map to TRBD2. V lost 0 bases and J lost 5; bases outside the gene matches: 6. Germline CDR1 and CDR2: GTSNPN and SVGIG (reference sequence). The CDR3 loop spans 14 amino acids. The CDR3 nucleotides read TGTGCCTGGAGTGTAGGTAGCGGGTTTGAGACCCAGTACTTC. Protein product: CAWSVGSGFETQYF.

This clonotype was seen only a few times. The chain employs TRBV12-3 or TRBV12-4 and TRBJ2-7; no firm D call. V was pared by 2 bases and J by 3 bases, with 8 bases between. The CDR3 runs 13 residues. The CDR3 spells CASSLFPNYEQYF. The CDR3 DNA reads TGTGCCAGCAGTTTATTCCCCAACTACGAGCAGTACTTC.

V gene TRBV2 combines with J gene TRBJ2-1; unclear D gene. The V end was cut by 6 bases, the J end by 0 bases, with 6 bases between. The CDR3 consists of 13 residues. The V gene's germline CDR1 is SNHLY and CDR2 FYNNEI. The CDR3 DNA reads as TGTGCCAGCAGATGGAGCTCCTACAATGAGCAGTTCTTC. Amino acid sequence: CASRWSSYNEQFF. The whole variable domain, filled in from reference TRBV2 and TRBJ2-1, reads EPEVTQTPSHQVTQMGQEVILRCVPISNHLYFYWYRQILGQKVEFLVSFYNNEISEKSEIFDDQFSVERPDGSNFTLKIRSTKLEDSAMYFCASRWSSYNEQFFGPGTRLTVL.

The V and J genes are TRBV7-2 and TRBJ1-1; D perhaps matches TRBD1 (5 bases). Germline assignment: CDR1 SGHTA and CDR2 FQGNSA. The ends were cut back, 1 base at V and 4 bases at J, with 16 bases in the middle. This CDR3 has 16 amino acids. The CDR3 nucleotides read TGTGCCAGCAGCTTAGGGGGCGTGTATTCCGGCACTGAAGCTTTCTTT. Protein sequence: CASSLGGVYSGTEAFF.

The chain has TRBV20-1 and TRBJ1-1; TRBD1 matches 7 bases. Germline V lookup: CDR1 DFQATT, CDR2 SNEGSKA (reference sequence). The CDR3 is 14 amino acids. V lost 6 bases to trimming and J lost 1 base; unmatched junction nucleotides: 8. The CDR3 nucleotides read TGCAGTGCCTCCCCAGGGGGGCGGAACACTGAAGCTTTCTTT. This gives the protein CSASPGGRNTEAFF.

The rearrangement joins TRBV2 to TRBJ1-2; a possible D gene is TRBD1 (6 bases). The V gene's germline CDR1 is SNHLY and CDR2 FYNNEI. This CDR3 has 14 amino acids. With 7 bases removed from V and 5 bases from J, the gap between germline ends came to 17 bases. CDR3 sequence: CASKMDSYLYGYTF. Here the CDR3 DNA reads TGTGCCAGCAAGATGGACAGCTACCTGTATGGCTACACCTTC.

V usage is TRBV5-1 and J usage is TRBJ2-1; D possibly corresponds to TRBD1 (6 bases). The V and J ends lost 1 base and 5 bases respectively, with 7 bases between them. Germline-derived CDR1 and CDR2 are SGHRS and YFSETQ. The CDR3 has 13 amino acids. The CDR3 nucleotides read TGCGCCAGCAGCTTGTGGACAGACAATGAGCAGTTCTTC. Translating it yields CASSLWTDNEQFF.

A few counts support this clonotype. This chain links TRBV30 with TRBJ2-1; 13 nucleotides match TRBD2. Germline V gene sequence: CDR1 GTSNPN, CDR2 SVGIG (reference sequence). Unmatched junction bases numbered 10, after V lost 5 bases and J lost 12 bases. The CDR3 is made up of 14 amino acids. The CDR3 sequence: CAWLRTSGGGGQFF. The CDR3 bases are TGTGCCTGGCTGAGGACTAGCGGGGGAGGGGGGCAGTTCTTC.

This chain connects TRBV9 to TRBJ2-3; either TRBD1 or TRBD2 may supply D (5 bases each). CDR3 size: 17 residues. Germline V lookup: CDR1 SGDLS, CDR2 YYNGEE. V was pared by 0 bases and J by 0 bases, with 14 bases between. The CDR3 sequence: CASSVVPSGLSTDTQYF. In nucleotides, the CDR3 is TGTGCCAGCAGCGTAGTCCCCTCGGGGCTCAGCACAGATACGCAGTATTTT.

The chain recombines TRBV5-6 with TRBJ2-1; TRBD1 agrees at 7 bases. This CDR3 is 17 amino acids long. CDR1 and CDR2 from the germline V gene are SGHDT and YYEEEE. V was pared by 3 bases and J by 4 bases, with 13 bases of the junction left unmatched. CDR3 sequence (DNA): TGTGCCAGCAGCTCGACCACAGGGGCCACCACTTACAATGAGCAGTTCTTC. It translates to CASSSTTGATTYNEQFF.

This clonotype was detected only a few times. This chain joins TRBV20-1 and TRBJ2-1, with D possibly TRBD2 on 5 matching bases. Germline values: CDR1 DFQATT, CDR2 SNEGSKA (reference sequence). Trimming removed 3 bases from V and 0 bases from J, with 12 bases in between. This CDR3 is 15 amino acids long. The CDR3: CSARGPGFSYNEQFF. The CDR3 nucleotides read TGCAGTGCTAGGGGCCCGGGATTCTCCTACAATGAGCAGTTCTTC.

This clonotype is a singleton in its sample. The chain carries TRBV15 and TRBJ2-2, with no clear D. The V end lost 1 base, the J end lost 2 bases, and 11 bases lay between the germline ends. CDR1 LNHNV and CDR2 YYDKDF come from the germline V gene (reference sequence). The CDR3 runs to 16 residues. CDR3 nucleotide sequence: TGTGCCACCAGCAGAGCAAGGACCCACAACACCGGGGAGCTGTTTTTT. This codes for CATSRARTHNTGELFF.

The chain couples TRBV7-2 to TRBJ2-5; 13 bases map to TRBD2. The germline CDR1 and CDR2 sequences are SGHTA and FQGNSA. Germline trimming cut 4 bases from V and 4 bases from J; bases unmatched to any gene: 3. The CDR3 runs to 15 residues. For the CDR3, the DNA is TGTGCCAGCAGCTCCAGACTAGCGGGAGGAGAGACCCAGTACTTC. It translates to CASSSRLAGGETQYF.

This clonotype has just a few counts. Here the CDR3 reads CASRRLAGAEQYF. The CDR3 DNA reads as TGTGCCAGCCGGAGGCTAGCGGGAGCGGAGCAGTACTTC. The V gene is TRBV6-1, the J gene TRBJ2-7; 10 nucleotides match TRBD2. Germline CDR1 and CDR2: MNHNS and SASEGT. CDR3 length: 13 residues. The ends lost 8 bases at V and 7 bases at J; junction bases unmatched: 8.

This clonotype was seen only a few times. The CDR3 DNA sequence: TGTGCCAGCGCCAAGTCCGGGACAGAGCCTCGCGAAAAACTGTTTTTT. This gives the protein CASAKSGTEPREKLFF. This chain connects TRBV9 to TRBJ1-4; 7 nucleotides align to TRBD1. The CDR3 loop spans 16 amino acids. Germline trimming cut 7 bases from V and 8 bases from J; bases unmatched to any gene: 17. Germline V CDR1 and CDR2: SGDLS, YYNGEE.

This clonotype was detected only a few times. The rearrangement uses TRBV28 and TRBJ2-7; D may be TRBD2 (5 bases). CDR3 length equals 14 residues. From germline, CDR1 is MDHEN and CDR2 SYDVKM. Trimming stripped 6 bases from V and 1 base from J, with 13 bases between. CDR3 region: CASRRVDGSYEQYF. The CDR3, as DNA: TGTGCCAGCAGGAGGGTGGACGGGTCCTACGAGCAGTACTTC.

The CDR3 region has the DNA TGTGCCAGCAGCCCCGGGACAGGATCGATGGCCAAAAACATTCAGTACTTC. Translating gives CASSPGTGSMAKNIQYF. This chain uses TRBV7-6 with TRBJ2-4; 8 positions agree with TRBD1. J was trimmed by 1 base and V by 5 bases; bases with no gene match: 10. The CDR3 has 17 amino acids. CDR1 SGHVS and CDR2 FNYEAQ come from the germline V gene. Supplemented by reference TRBV7-6 and TRBJ2-4, the full variable domain reads GAGVSQSPRYKVTKRGQDVALRCDPISGHVSLYWYRQALGQGPEFLTYFNYEAQQDKSGLPNDRFSAERPEGSISTLTIQRTEQRDSAMYRCASSPGTGSMAKNIQYFGAGTRLSVL.

This chain links TRBV5-1 with TRBJ2-7; D not resolved. The CDR3 extends over 14 amino acids. Germline CDR1 and CDR2: SGHRS and YFSETQ. V was cut by 7 bases and J by 0 bases, with 14 bases left in between. CDR3 sequence reads: CASGRDLSSYEQYV. In DNA, the CDR3 is TGCGCCAGCGGAAGGGATTTAAGCTCCTACGAGCAGTACGTC.